This T cell receptor beta chain was sequenced during a study of blood T cell repertoires in COVID-19. Study information: Specimens from acute and convalescent COVID-19 originated in the United States, Italy and Spain.

This clone was seen a few times. Enrollees, about 18 to 89 years old, lived in 24 US areas. Assignments of participants to cohorts depended upon their own reported clinical history. Original data processing: Reference gene primers were amplified, and this amplification served to estimate nucleated cell counts. Some clones are missing from TCRdb's copy, which holds only in-frame ones; the method was immunoSEQ multiplex PCR. V and J calls plus clone size are reproduced from that table; the DNA served to infer D and trimming. The sample yields a few hundred thousand clones, 75% to 90% seen once. The junction had 0 bases not matched to a gene; V was cut back by 0 bases and J by 6 bases. The CDR3 length is 15 residues. The germline CDR1 and CDR2 sequences are MNHEY and SVGEGT.

The TCR comes from a woman in her forties or fifties who had recovered from COVID-19. Sample: PBMCs or T cells enriched from blood (not recorded which). The chain has TRBV6-2 or TRBV6-3 and TRBJ2-2; 11 bases align to TRBD2. This CDR3 is CASSYSSGRAGELFF. CDR3 nucleotide sequence: TGTGCCAGCAGTTACTCTAGCGGGAGGGCCGGGGAGCTGTTTTTT.